A selection of T cell receptor beta chains follows, all from one sample in a study of shared clonotypes between healthy human individuals. The assay was immunoSEQ multiplex PCR, and TCRdb's table has in-frame clones only and misses some. Among fewer than 400,000 clones listed, 74% were seen once. The specimen was memory CD4+ T cells sorted from blood. The receptors come from a man aged 25-45 years in good health. CDR3s include the opening cysteine and the closing phenylalanine or tryptophan. A D gene is named only where the DNA matches it firmly. Not all rows give a size; the values are once, few, many and, for expanded clones, a class.

>NA|TRBV5-1|NA|TRBJ2-5
TGCGCCAGCAGCTTCCTCGCCCATACAGAGAACCAAGAGACCCAGTACTTC
CASSFLAHTENQETQYF
>few|TRBV9|NA|TRBJ2-5
TGTGCCAGCAGCGAGGGGGAGGGGAGAGAGACCCAGTACTTC
CASSEGEGRETQYF
>many|TRBV30|TRBD1|TRBJ1-5
TGTGCCTGGAGTGTAGGGGGGGACAGGGATCCTGTGGGCAATCAGCCCCAGCATTTT
CAWSVGGDRDPVGNQPQHF
>NA|TRBV4-1|TRBD2|TRBJ2-2
TGCGCCAGCAGCCAACTTCTAGCGGCAAACACCGGGGAGCTGTTTTTT
CASSQLLAANTGELFF
>NA|TRBV9|NA|TRBJ2-7
TGTGCCAGCAGCGTAGCCGGGAGCAGCGAGCAGTACTTC
CASSVAGSSEQYF
>NA|TRBV10-3|NA|TRBJ1-4
TGTGCCATCAGTGAGAGACAGGCAGCTTCTGAACTGTTTTTT
CAISERQAASELFF
>NA|TRBV4-1|NA|TRBJ1-4
TGCGCCAGCAGCCAAGATGGCATCTTCGGTGAAAAACTGTTTTTT
CASSQDGIFGEKLFF
>once|TRBV5-1|NA|TRBJ1-1
TGCGCCAGCAGCTTGTATCCAAACCCGAACACTGAAGCTTTCTTT
CASSLYPNPNTEAFF
>once|TRBV14|NA|TRBJ1-1
TGTGCCAGCAGCCAAGTCTGGGGACAAACAGCTTTCTTT
CASSQVWGQTAFF
>NA|TRBV28|NA|TRBJ2-7
TGTGCCAGCAGTTTTTCGGGTGGCACCTACGAGCAGTACTTC
CASSFSGGTYEQYF
>NA|TRBV30|NA|TRBJ2-2
TGTGCCTGGAGTGGGACCCCGAACACCGGGGAGCTGTTTTTT
CAWSGTPNTGELFF
>NA|TRBV2|NA|TRBJ2-5
TGTGCCAGCTTTCCCCGGGAGCGATACCAAGAGACCCAGTACTTC
CASFPRERYQETQYF
>NA|TRBV5-1|NA|TRBJ2-5
TGCGCCAGCAGCTTGGGTCAAGAGACCCAGTACTTC
CASSLGQETQYF
>NA|TRBV5-5|NA|TRBJ2-7
TGTGCCAGCAGCTTGGCCCCGCGGGCCTACGAGCAGTACTTC
CASSLAPRAYEQYF
>once|TRBV6-4|NA|TRBJ2-2
TGTGCCAGCAGAAATTCTGGCACCGGGGAGCTGTTTTTT
CASRNSGTGELFF
>NA|TRBV5-1|TRBD2|TRBJ2-2
TGCGCCAGCAGCCCGACTAGCGGGAGGGCCGGGGCCGGGGAGCTGTTTTTT
CASSPTSGRAGAGELFF
>NA|TRBV7-2|NA|TRBJ2-7
TGTGCCAGCACGGAGGGCTACGAGCAGTACTTC
CASTEGYEQYF
>NA|TRBV7-8|NA|TRBJ2-3
TGTGCCAGCAGCTTAGCGGGAGGTTCAGATACGCAGTATTTT
CASSLAGGSDTQYF
>once|TRBV5-1|NA|TRBJ1-5
TGCGCCAGCAGCTTGGAAGAGGGGAAGGGTCAGCCCCAGCATTTT
CASSLEEGKGQPQHF
>NA|TRBV6-1|NA|TRBJ1-2
TGTGCCAGCAGTGAAGTGGGCGACAGACTAACTAACTATGGCTACACCTTC
CASSEVGDRLTNYGYTF
>NA|TRBV5-4|TRBD2|TRBJ2-1
TGTGCCAGCAATGTAGAACTAGCGGGACGTGAGCAGTTCTTC
CASNVELAGREQFF
>NA|TRBV15|NA|TRBJ2-7
TGTGCCACCAGCAGCGGGAGCGACCGCTCCTACGAGCAGTACTTC
CATSSGSDRSYEQYF
>NA|TRBV6-1|TRBD2|TRBJ2-7
TGTGCCAGCAATCGCCCTGGGGGGGTATACGAGCAGTACTTC
CASNRPGGVYEQYF
>NA|TRBV7-6|NA|TRBJ1-1
TGTGCCAGCAGCCTGGGGAACATGAACACTGAAGCTTTCTTT
CASSLGNMNTEAFF
>many|TRBV2|TRBD1|TRBJ2-1
TGTGCCAGCAGTGAAGGACAGGGTATCGATAGCAATGAGCAGTTCTTC
CASSEGQGIDSNEQFF
>once|TRBV5-4|NA|TRBJ2-1
TGTGCCAGCAGTTCTGGGGCAGACAATGAGCAGTTCTTC
CASSSGADNEQFF
>NA|TRBV5-5|TRBD1|TRBJ2-5
TGTGCCAGCAGCGTCGAACAGGGGGCGAGTGAGACCCAGTACTTC
CASSVEQGASETQYF
>NA|TRBV10-3|NA|TRBJ1-1
TGTGCCATCAGGGGGATGCAGGGAGTGGACACTGAAGCTTTCTTT
CAIRGMQGVDTEAFF
>NA|TRBV2|NA|TRBJ2-7
TGTGCCAGCCGTTATGGGGTAACCGAGCAGTACTTC
CASRYGVTEQYF
>NA|TRBV5-1|NA|TRBJ1-4
TGCGCCAGCAGCTTGGTAGTGGGGGGCCGAGATGAAAAACTGTTTTTT
CASSLVVGGRDEKLFF
>NA|TRBV7-6|TRBD1|TRBJ1-2
TGTGCCAGCAGCCCGACCGACAGGGGTGGCTACACCTTC
CASSPTDRGGYTF
>NA|TRBV6-6|TRBD2|TRBJ2-7
TGTGCCAGCAGTTACTCGTGGGAGGGAAGCTCCTACGAGCAGTACTTC
CASSYSWEGSSYEQYF
>NA|TRBV5-1|NA|TRBJ2-7
TGCGCCAGCAGCTTGGCGAACAGATACGAGCAGTACTTC
CASSLANRYEQYF
>NA|TRBV5-1|TRBD1|TRBJ1-1
TGCGCCAGCAGCTGGAAACAGACAGGGGGGGACACTGAAGCTTTCTTT
CASSWKQTGGDTEAFF
>NA|TRBV28|NA|TRBJ2-2
TGTGCCGCCCGGACCGTGAACACCGGGGAGCTGTTTTTT
CAARTVNTGELFF
>NA|TRBV7-9|TRBD1|TRBJ2-6
TGTGCCAGCAGGAATACAGGGGGCATGGTTGGGGCCAACGTCCTGACTTTC
CASRNTGGMVGANVLTF
>NA|TRBV5-5|NA|TRBJ1-2
TGTGCCAGCAGCTGGGACGGAACCTATGGCTACACCTTC
CASSWDGTYGYTF
>NA|TRBV7-9|NA|TRBJ1-1
TGTGCCAGCAGCGATCGGTTGGCAATGAACACTGAAGCTTTCTTT
CASSDRLAMNTEAFF
>NA|TRBV7-9|NA|TRBJ1-6
TGTGCCAGCAGCGAAGGGCCTGTTCCGAATTCACCCCTCCACTTT
CASSEGPVPNSPLHF
>NA|TRBV30|TRBD1|TRBJ1-4
TGTGCCTGGACGTTGGGGACAGGGTTATCAACTAATGAAAAACTGTTTTTT
CAWTLGTGLSTNEKLFF
>NA|TRBV2|TRBD2|TRBJ2-1
TGTGCCAGCAGTGATCCCGTATTGCGAGCGGCTAGCGGGAGTTCCTACAATGAGCAGTTCTTC
CASSDPVLRAASGSSYNEQFF
>NA|TRBV5-1|NA|TRBJ2-3
TGCGCCAGCAGCTTGAACACAGATACGCAGTATTTT
CASSLNTDTQYF
>NA|TRBV28|TRBD2|TRBJ2-5
TGTGCCAGCAGTCCATCTGGAGGGTGGGAGGGGGAGACCCAGTACTTC
CASSPSGGWEGETQYF
>NA|TRBV11-2|NA|TRBJ1-1
TGTGCCAGCAGCTTAGGACTCGGAAACACTGAAGCTTTCTTT
CASSLGLGNTEAFF
>NA|TRBV13|TRBD1|TRBJ2-1
TGTGCCAGCAGCTTGAGGACAGGGCTCTACAATGAGCAGTTCTTC
CASSLRTGLYNEQFF
>NA|TRBV5-1|NA|TRBJ2-5
TGCGCCAGCAGCTCCTTTCTTGGGGGGCAGACCCAGTACTTC
CASSSFLGGQTQYF
>NA|TRBV18|NA|TRBJ2-5
TGTGCCAGCTCACCGGAGTCAGAGACCCAGTACTTC
CASSPESETQYF
>NA|TRBV29-1|TRBD2|TRBJ2-7
TGCAGCGTTGGGATGAGACTAGCTAGGGCCTCCGAGCAGTACTTC
CSVGMRLARASEQYF
>many|TRBV4-2|TRBD1|TRBJ1-2
TGTGCCAGCAGCCAAGAGGGACAGTATGGCTACACCTTC
CASSQEGQYGYTF
>NA|TRBV28|TRBD1|TRBJ1-2
TGTGCCAGCAGTTTACAGGGGGGCTATGGCTACACCTTC
CASSLQGGYGYTF
>NA|TRBV5-4|NA|TRBJ1-3
TGTGCCAGCAGCTTGGGTACAGCAGGAAACACCATATATTTT
CASSLGTAGNTIYF
>NA|TRBV5-1|NA|TRBJ1-1
TGCGCCAGCGGGCCCGGGACTTTGAACACTGAAGCTTTCTTT
CASGPGTLNTEAFF
>NA|TRBV9|NA|TRBJ2-7
TGTGCCAGCAGTACAGGGTTCAACGAGCAGTACTTC
CASSTGFNEQYF
>NA|TRBV7-3|NA|TRBJ2-3
TGTGCCAGCAGCTTGGAAAGCGGGTACACAGATACGCAGTATTTT
CASSLESGYTDTQYF
>many|TRBV6-1|TRBD2|TRBJ2-3
TGTGCCAGCAGTAATAGCGGGAGAGGAGCAGATACGCAGTATTTT
CASSNSGRGADTQYF
>NA|TRBV4-2|NA|TRBJ2-7
TGTGCCAGCAGCCAAGATTTTCTCCGGGGCGCGTTTACCTACGAGCAGTACTTC
CASSQDFLRGAFTYEQYF
>NA|TRBV15|NA|TRBJ2-1
TGTGCCACCAGCAGAGCCTTACAGGGAAACCCCCTCTACAATGAGCAGTTCTTC
CATSRALQGNPLYNEQFF
>NA|TRBV28|TRBD2|TRBJ2-7
TGTGCCAGCAGTTCCAATGGACTAGCGAGGTCCTACGAGCAGTACTTC
CASSSNGLARSYEQYF
>NA|TRBV5-1|NA|TRBJ1-1
TGCGCCAGCAGCTTGGAATCCGGGATCACTGAAGCTTTCTTT
CASSLESGITEAFF